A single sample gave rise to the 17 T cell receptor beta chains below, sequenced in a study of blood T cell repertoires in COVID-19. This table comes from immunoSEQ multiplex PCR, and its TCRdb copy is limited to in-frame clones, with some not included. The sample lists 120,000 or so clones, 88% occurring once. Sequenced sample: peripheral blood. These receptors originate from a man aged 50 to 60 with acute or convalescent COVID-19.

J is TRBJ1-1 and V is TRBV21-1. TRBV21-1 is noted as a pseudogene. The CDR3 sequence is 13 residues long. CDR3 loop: CASSKAPGGESFF. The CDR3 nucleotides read TGTGCCAGCAGCAAAGCGCCCGGGGGTGAGTCTTTCTTT.

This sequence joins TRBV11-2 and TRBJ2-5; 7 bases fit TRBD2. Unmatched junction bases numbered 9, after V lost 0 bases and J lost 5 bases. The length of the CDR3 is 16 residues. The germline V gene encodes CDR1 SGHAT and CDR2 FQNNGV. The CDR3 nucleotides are TGTGCCAGCAGCTTAGATTGGGAGGGAGGCCGGGAGACCCAGTACTTC. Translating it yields CASSLDWEGGRETQYF.

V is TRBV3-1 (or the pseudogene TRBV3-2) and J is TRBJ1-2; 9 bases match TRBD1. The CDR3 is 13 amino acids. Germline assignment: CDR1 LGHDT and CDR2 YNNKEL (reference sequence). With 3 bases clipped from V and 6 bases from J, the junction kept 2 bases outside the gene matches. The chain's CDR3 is CASSQGTGNGYTF. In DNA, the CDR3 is TGTGCCAGCAGCCAGGGGACAGGGAATGGCTACACCTTC.

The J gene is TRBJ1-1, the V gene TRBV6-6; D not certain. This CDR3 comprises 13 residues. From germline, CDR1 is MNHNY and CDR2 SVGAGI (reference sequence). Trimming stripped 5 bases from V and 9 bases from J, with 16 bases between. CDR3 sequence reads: CASSPNPGDKAFF. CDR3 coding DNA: TGTGCCAGCAGTCCGAACCCAGGCGATAAAGCTTTCTTT.

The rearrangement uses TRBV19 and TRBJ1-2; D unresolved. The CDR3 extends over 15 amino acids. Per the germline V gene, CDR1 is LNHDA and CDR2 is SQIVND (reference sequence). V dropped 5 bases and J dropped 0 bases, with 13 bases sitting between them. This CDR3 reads CASSPRLNANYGYTF. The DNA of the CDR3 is TGTGCCAGTAGTCCGCGTCTGAACGCTAACTATGGCTACACCTTC.

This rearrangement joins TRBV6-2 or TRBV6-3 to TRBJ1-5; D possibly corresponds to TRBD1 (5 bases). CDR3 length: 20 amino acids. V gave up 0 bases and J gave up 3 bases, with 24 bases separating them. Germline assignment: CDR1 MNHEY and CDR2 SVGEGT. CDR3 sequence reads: CASSYSLWRGGDADNQPQHF. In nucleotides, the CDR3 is TGTGCCAGCAGTTACTCGTTGTGGCGGGGGGGGGATGCGGACAATCAGCCCCAGCATTTT.

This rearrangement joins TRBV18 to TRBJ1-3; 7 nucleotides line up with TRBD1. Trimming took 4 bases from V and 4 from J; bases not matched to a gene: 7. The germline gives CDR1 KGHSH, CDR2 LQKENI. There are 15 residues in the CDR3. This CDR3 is CASSLGQLSGNTIYF. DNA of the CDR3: TGTGCCAGCTCACTGGGACAGCTCTCAGGAAACACCATATATTTT.

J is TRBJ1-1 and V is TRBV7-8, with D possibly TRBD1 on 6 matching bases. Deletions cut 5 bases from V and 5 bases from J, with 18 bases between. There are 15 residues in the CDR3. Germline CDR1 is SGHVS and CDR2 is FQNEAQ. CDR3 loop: CASSRGWGRVTEAFF. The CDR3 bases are TGTGCCAGCAGCCGAGGTTGGGGGCGAGTTACTGAAGCTTTCTTT. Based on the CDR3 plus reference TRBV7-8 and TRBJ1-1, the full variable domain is GAGVSQSPRYKVAKRGQDVALRCDPISGHVSLFWYQQALGQGPEFLTYFQNEAQLDKSGLPSDRFFAERPEGSVSTLKIQRTQQEDSAVYLCASSRGWGRVTEAFFGQGTRLTVV.

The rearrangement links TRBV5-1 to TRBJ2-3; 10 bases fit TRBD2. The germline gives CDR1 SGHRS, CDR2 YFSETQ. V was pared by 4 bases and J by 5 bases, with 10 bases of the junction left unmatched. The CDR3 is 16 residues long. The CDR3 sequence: CASSPSGRGTRDTQYF. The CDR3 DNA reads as TGCGCCAGCAGCCCGAGCGGGAGGGGGACAAGAGATACGCAGTATTTT.

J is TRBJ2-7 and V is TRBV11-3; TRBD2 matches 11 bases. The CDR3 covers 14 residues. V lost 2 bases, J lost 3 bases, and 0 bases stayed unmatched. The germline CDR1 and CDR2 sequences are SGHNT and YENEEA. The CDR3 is CASSLLAGGYEQYF. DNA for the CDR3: TGTGCCAGCAGCTTACTAGCGGGAGGCTACGAGCAGTACTTC. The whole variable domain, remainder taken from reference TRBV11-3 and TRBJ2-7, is EAGVVQSPRYKIIEKKQPVAFWCNPISGHNTLYWYLQNLGQGPELLIRYENEEAVDDSQLPKDRFSAERLKGVDSTLKIQPAELGDSAVYLCASSLLAGGYEQYFGPGTRLTVT.

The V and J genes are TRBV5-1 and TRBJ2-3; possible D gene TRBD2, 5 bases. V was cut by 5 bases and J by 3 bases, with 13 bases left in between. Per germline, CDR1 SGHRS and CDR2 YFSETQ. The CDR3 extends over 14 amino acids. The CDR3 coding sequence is TGCGCCAGCAGACCGGGGTTCGGTACAGATACGCAGTATTTT. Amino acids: CASRPGFGTDTQYF.

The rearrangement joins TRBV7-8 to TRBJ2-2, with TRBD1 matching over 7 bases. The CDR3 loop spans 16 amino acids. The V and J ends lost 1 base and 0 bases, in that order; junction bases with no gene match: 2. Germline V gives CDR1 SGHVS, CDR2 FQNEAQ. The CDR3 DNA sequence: TGTGCCAGCAGCTTAGGAGGGGGCGCGAACACCGGGGAGCTGTTTTTT. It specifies CASSLGGGANTGELFF.

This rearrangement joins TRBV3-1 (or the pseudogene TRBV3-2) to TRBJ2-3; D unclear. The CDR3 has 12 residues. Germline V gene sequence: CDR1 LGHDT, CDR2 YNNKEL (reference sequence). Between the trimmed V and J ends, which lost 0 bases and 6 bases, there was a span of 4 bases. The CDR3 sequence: CASSQDVDTQYF. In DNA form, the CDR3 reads TGTGCCAGCAGCCAAGACGTCGATACGCAGTATTTT.

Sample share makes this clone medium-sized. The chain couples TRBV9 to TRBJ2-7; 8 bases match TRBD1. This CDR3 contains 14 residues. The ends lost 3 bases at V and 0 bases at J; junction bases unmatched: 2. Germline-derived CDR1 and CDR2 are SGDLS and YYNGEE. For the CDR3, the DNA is TGTGCCAGCAGCGGGGGACAGGACTCCTACGAGCAGTACTTC. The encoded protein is CASSGGQDSYEQYF.

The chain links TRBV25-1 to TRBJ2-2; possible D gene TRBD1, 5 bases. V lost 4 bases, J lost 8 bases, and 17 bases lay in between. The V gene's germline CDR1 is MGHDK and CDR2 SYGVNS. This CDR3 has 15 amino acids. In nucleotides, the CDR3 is TGTGCCAGCAGTGCCGCCGCGCAGGGTAGGGGGGAGCTGTTTTTT. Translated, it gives CASSAAAQGRGELFF.

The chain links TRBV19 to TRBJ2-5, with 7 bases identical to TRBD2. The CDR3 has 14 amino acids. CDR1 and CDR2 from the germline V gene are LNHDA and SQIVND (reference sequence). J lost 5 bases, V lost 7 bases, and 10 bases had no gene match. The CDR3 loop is CASKGGAGGETQYF. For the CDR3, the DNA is TGTGCCAGTAAGGGAGGGGCAGGAGGGGAGACCCAGTACTTC.

The CDR3 bases are TGTGCCAGCAGCTTAGCAGCGTCCAGCTCCTACGAGCAGTACTTC. As protein: CASSLAASSSYEQYF. This rearrangement joins TRBV7-6 to TRBJ2-7; D is unresolved. CDR3 length equals 15 residues. Germline CDR1 and CDR2: SGHVS and FNYEAQ. V shed 0 bases and J shed 0 bases, with 9 bases lying between them. The complete variable domain, with remaining parts taken from reference TRBV7-6 and TRBJ2-7, reads GAGVSQSPRYKVTKRGQDVALRCDPISGHVSLYWYRQALGQGPEFLTYFNYEAQQDKSGLPNDRFSAERPEGSISTLTIQRTEQRDSAMYRCASSLAASSSYEQYFGPGTRLTVT.